The source of this T cell receptor beta chain is a study of T cells in Graves' hyperthyroidism and ophthalmopathy. Study details: Blood from the periphery was taken at initial diagnosis, before any treatment. The study, taken as a whole, reports: A median about 7 months before onset, the model predicted ophthalmopathy.

Across 18 months, stable Graves' hyperthyroidism was marked by no progression to ophthalmopathy. Newly diagnosed hyperthyroidism, duration under 2 months, in patients aged 18 to 65. The CDR3 contains 13 residues. Trimming at V came to 7 bases and at J to 8 bases, leaving 8 bases not matched to a gene. Germline loops: CDR1 SGHTA, CDR2 FQGNSA. The CDR3 regions of TCR beta were amplified from RNA transcripts. The TCR CDR3 was amplified in a first-round RT-PCR using the HTBI primer set. TCRdb re-called the multiplex PCR reads through MiXCR, storing one row per CDR3 protein. Among 600,000 or so distinct CDR3 sequences listed, 16% were seen once. This clonotype was observed a handful of times. Its antigen is as yet unknown.

This sequence was found in a woman aged 25 to 39 with Graves' hyperthyroidism. This chain uses TRBV7-2 with TRBJ2-1, with TRBD1 matching over 7 bases. Sample: blood. This CDR3 is CASNYRGGDEQFF. The CDR3 DNA sequence: TGTGCCAGCAATTACAGGGGTGGGGATGAGCAGTTCTTC.